This section outlines one TCR beta chain sequence together with its context. This entry is derived from a study of CD8+CD57+ T cells in acquired aplastic anemia. About the study: Sorted cells (CD4+ and CD8+) yielded DNA amounts that averaged about 2.9 ug.

From germline, CDR1 is SNHLY and CDR2 FYNNEI. V lost 4 bases and J 7 bases, leaving 8 bases between the germline ends. The CDR3 is 12 residues long. Selection for sequencing was limited to patients who had shown CD8+CD57+ cell expansion by flow cytometry. The template used for profiling TCR beta VDJ and CDR3 was genomic DNA. One entry per CDR3 protein results from TCRdb running MiXCR on the reads. The table lists some 160,000 distinct CDR3 sequences, roughly 50% of them singletons. The sequence was obtained from a human donor with aplastic anemia. V is TRBV2 and J is TRBJ2-1; D is ambiguous. Sequenced: sorted CD4+, CD8+, or CD8+CD57+ T cells (not recorded which) from PBMCs. CDR3 sequence: CASSGGRNEQFF. Written as DNA, the CDR3 is TGTGCCAGCAGTGGGGGAAGAAATGAGCAGTTCTTC.